At least ten counts were recorded for the clone carrying this T cell receptor (beta chain). This specimen belongs to a study of early T cells in non-severe SARS-CoV-2 infection. The wider study: The study sequenced bulk RNA from unsorted whole blood, with chains unpaired.

Individual cDNA molecules were tagged with unique molecular identifiers. TCRdb ran MiXCR on the 5' RACE reads and lists one entry per CDR3 protein. The sample consists of more than 55,000 distinct CDR3 sequences, 13% of them appearing once. Unmatched junction bases numbered 7, after V lost 5 bases and J lost 3 bases. The CDR3 runs to 15 residues. Germline V gives CDR1 MNHNS, CDR2 SASEGT. The sequence was obtained from an adult who was a healthcare worker with PCR-confirmed SARS-CoV-2 infection or an uninfected control (not recorded which). The chain is built from TRBV6-1 and TRBJ1-1; 9 bases map to TRBD1. Sequences were obtained from whole blood. In DNA form, the CDR3 reads TGTGCCAGCAGTACCCCGAGGACAGGGGACACTGAAGCTTTCTTT. Translating it yields CASSTPRTGDTEAFF.